A selection of T cell receptor beta chains follows, all from one sample in a study of T-cell memory formation after mild COVID-19. One entry per CDR3 protein, called by TCRdb with MiXCR from the 5' RACE reads. The sample has about 88,000 distinct CDR3 sequences, approximately 23% seen once; the top ten hold roughly 39%. Sequenced: PBMCs or a T cell subset sorted from them (not recorded which). These receptor sequences come from a man between 18 and 29 years old who had mild COVID-19 (a few samples of this study predate the infection). Cell type and time point are not known. Each CDR3 is given with its conserved first and last residue. A D gene is named only where the DNA matches it firmly. Rows may omit the clone size; those that give it use once, few, many or a size class.

D gene: TRBD1
V gene: TRBV5-1
J gene: TRBJ2-7
clone size: NA
CDR3 DNA: TGCGCCAGCAGACAGACAGGGGCCTACGAGCAGTACTTC
CDR3 protein: CASRQTGAYEQYF

D gene: TRBD2
V gene: TRBV15
J gene: TRBJ2-3
clone size: few
CDR3 DNA: TGTGCCACCAGCAGAGAGCCCGCGGGACTAGCGGGGCCGGGGGATACGCAGTATTTT
CDR3 protein: CATSREPAGLAGPGDTQYF

D gene: NA
V gene: TRBV7-2
J gene: TRBJ2-5
clone size: few
CDR3 DNA: TGTGCCAGCAGCTTACCGCCCCAAGAGACCCAGTACTTC
CDR3 protein: CASSLPPQETQYF

D gene: TRBD2
V gene: TRBV28
J gene: TRBJ2-1
clone size: NA
CDR3 DNA: TGTGCCAGCAGGACTAGCGGGGCGAGCTCCTACAATGAGCAGTTCTTC
CDR3 protein: CASRTSGASSYNEQFF

D gene: TRBD1
V gene: TRBV7-8
J gene: TRBJ2-3
clone size: few
CDR3 DNA: TGTGCCAGCAGCCCCTCGGGACAGGGGCGCACAGATACGCAGTATTTT
CDR3 protein: CASSPSGQGRTDTQYF

D gene: NA
V gene: TRBV29-1
J gene: TRBJ2-2
clone size: few
CDR3 DNA: TGCAGCGCGTCGGGACAAAACACCGGGGAGCTGTTTTTT
CDR3 protein: CSASGQNTGELFF

D gene: NA
V gene: TRBV7-2
J gene: TRBJ2-1
clone size: few
CDR3 DNA: TGTGCCAGCAGCATTGCGGAAAATTACTACAATGAGCAGTTCTTC
CDR3 protein: CASSIAENYYNEQFF

D gene: NA
V gene: TRBV7-9
J gene: TRBJ1-5
clone size: few
CDR3 DNA: TGTGCCAGCAGCTTAGCGGGTCAGCCCCAGCATTTT
CDR3 protein: CASSLAGQPQHF

D gene: NA
V gene: TRBV29-1
J gene: TRBJ2-5
clone size: few
CDR3 DNA: TGCAGCGCCAGTAGTGGCGATGGGGCCCAGTACTTC
CDR3 protein: CSASSGDGAQYF

D gene: NA
V gene: TRBV7-2
J gene: TRBJ2-1
clone size: few
CDR3 DNA: TGTGCCAGCAGTACCCCTGGGAACAATGAGCAGTTCTTC
CDR3 protein: CASSTPGNNEQFF

D gene: NA
V gene: TRBV6-5
J gene: TRBJ1-2
clone size: few
CDR3 DNA: TGTGCCAGCAGTTACTCGAAAAGCAGCTATGGCTACACCTTC
CDR3 protein: CASSYSKSSYGYTF

D gene: NA
V gene: TRBV29-1
J gene: TRBJ1-1
clone size: NA
CDR3 DNA: TGCAGCGTTGAAGATATGAGCGGGCGCACTGAAGCTTTCTTT
CDR3 protein: CSVEDMSGRTEAFF

D gene: TRBD1
V gene: TRBV12-3/TRBV12-4
J gene: TRBJ2-1
clone size: few
CDR3 DNA: TGTGCCAGCAGTTTCCCTGCCGGGACAGGGGACAATGAGCAGTTCTTC
CDR3 protein: CASSFPAGTGDNEQFF

D gene: TRBD2
V gene: TRBV6-5
J gene: TRBJ2-7
clone size: few
CDR3 DNA: TGTGCCAGCAGTTACTCGGCGGGGGGCGACTACGAGCAGTACTTC
CDR3 protein: CASSYSAGGDYEQYF

D gene: NA
V gene: TRBV7-9
J gene: TRBJ1-4
clone size: few
CDR3 DNA: TGTGCCAGCAGCAGAGTTGCAACTAATGAAAAACTGTTTTTT
CDR3 protein: CASSRVATNEKLFF

D gene: NA
V gene: TRBV4-1
J gene: TRBJ2-7
clone size: few
CDR3 DNA: TGCGCCAGCAGCCAAGATCGCGTGGGTTACGAGCAGTACTTC
CDR3 protein: CASSQDRVGYEQYF

D gene: NA
V gene: TRBV18
J gene: TRBJ1-5
clone size: few
CDR3 DNA: TGTGCCAGCTCACCGGATTCTGGGCCCCAGCATTTT
CDR3 protein: CASSPDSGPQHF

D gene: NA
V gene: TRBV29-1
J gene: TRBJ1-2
clone size: few
CDR3 DNA: TGCAGCGTGAACAGCAACTATGGCTACACCTTC
CDR3 protein: CSVNSNYGYTF

D gene: NA
V gene: TRBV3-1
J gene: TRBJ1-2
clone size: few
CDR3 DNA: TGTGCCAGCAGCCAAGGGACCAACTATGGCTACACCTTC
CDR3 protein: CASSQGTNYGYTF

D gene: NA
V gene: TRBV16
J gene: TRBJ1-4
clone size: few
CDR3 DNA: TGTGCCAGCAGCCAATCGATTGGGTGGCAGACTAATGAAAAACTGTTTTTT
CDR3 protein: CASSQSIGWQTNEKLFF

D gene: NA
V gene: TRBV4-2
J gene: TRBJ1-2
clone size: few
CDR3 DNA: TGTGCCAGCAGTCGAAACCCTTGGAAGGCTAACTATGGCTACACCTTC
CDR3 protein: CASSRNPWKANYGYTF

D gene: NA
V gene: TRBV12-3/TRBV12-4
J gene: TRBJ1-2
clone size: NA
CDR3 DNA: TGTGCCAGCTCCCCGGGACAACCTAACTATGGCTACACCTTC
CDR3 protein: CASSPGQPNYGYTF

D gene: NA
V gene: TRBV6-6
J gene: TRBJ1-5
clone size: NA
CDR3 DNA: TGTGCCAGCAGTTATCCGGGAGTGGAGAATCAGCCCCAGCATTTT
CDR3 protein: CASSYPGVENQPQHF

D gene: NA
V gene: TRBV20-1
J gene: TRBJ1-1
clone size: few
CDR3 DNA: TGCAGTGCAACGGGACGGGAGAACACTGAAGCTTTCTTT
CDR3 protein: CSATGRENTEAFF

D gene: TRBD2
V gene: TRBV7-9
J gene: TRBJ2-3
clone size: NA
CDR3 DNA: TGTGCCAGCCCGGGAGGTGGGGACCTGAGCACAGATACGCAGTATTTT
CDR3 protein: CASPGGGDLSTDTQYF

D gene: NA
V gene: TRBV29-1
J gene: TRBJ2-5
clone size: few
CDR3 DNA: TGCAGCGCCCCAGAGGGGGAGACCCAGTACTTC
CDR3 protein: CSAPEGETQYF

D gene: NA
V gene: TRBV9
J gene: TRBJ1-1
clone size: few
CDR3 DNA: TGTGCCAGCAGCGTAGAAAACTTGAACACTGAAGCTTTCTTT
CDR3 protein: CASSVENLNTEAFF

D gene: NA
V gene: TRBV27
J gene: TRBJ2-7
clone size: few
CDR3 DNA: TGTGCCAGCAGCGCTGGGTACGAGCAGTACTTC
CDR3 protein: CASSAGYEQYF

D gene: NA
V gene: TRBV4-1
J gene: TRBJ2-1
clone size: few
CDR3 DNA: TGCGCCAGCAGCCAAGAACTTGTCGATGAGCAGTTCTTC
CDR3 protein: CASSQELVDEQFF

D gene: TRBD1
V gene: TRBV4-1
J gene: TRBJ2-1
clone size: once
CDR3 DNA: TGCGCCAGCAGAGTCGAGGGGGCAGGGATGAATGAGCAGTTCTTC
CDR3 protein: CASRVEGAGMNEQFF

D gene: NA
V gene: TRBV7-9
J gene: TRBJ2-5
clone size: few
CDR3 DNA: TGTGCCAGCAGCTTAGCCCCAGAGCAAGAGACCCAGTACTTC
CDR3 protein: CASSLAPEQETQYF

D gene: NA
V gene: TRBV6-2/TRBV6-3
J gene: TRBJ2-1
clone size: NA
CDR3 DNA: TGTGCCAGCAGTTGGACAGAGAGCTCCTACAATGAGCAGTTCTTC
CDR3 protein: CASSWTESSYNEQFF

D gene: TRBD1
V gene: TRBV5-1
J gene: TRBJ1-1
clone size: few
CDR3 DNA: TGCGCCAGCGGAACAGGGGTGGACACTGAAGCTTTCTTT
CDR3 protein: CASGTGVDTEAFF

D gene: NA
V gene: TRBV7-9
J gene: TRBJ1-4
clone size: NA
CDR3 DNA: TGTGCCAGCTCGGGTGGTGAAAAACTGTTTTTT
CDR3 protein: CASSGGEKLFF

D gene: TRBD1
V gene: TRBV5-1
J gene: TRBJ1-5
clone size: few
CDR3 DNA: TGCGCCAGCAGCCGGGAGGCCAGGGGGCAGGATAGCAATCAGCCCCAGCATTTT
CDR3 protein: CASSREARGQDSNQPQHF

D gene: NA
V gene: TRBV4-3
J gene: TRBJ2-2
clone size: NA
CDR3 DNA: TGCGCCAGCAGCCAAGGAGGCAGGGAGCTGTTTTTT
CDR3 protein: CASSQGGRELFF

D gene: TRBD2
V gene: TRBV6-5
J gene: TRBJ2-3
clone size: few
CDR3 DNA: TGTGCCAGCGGGGCTAGCGGATCCACAGATACGCAGTATTTT
CDR3 protein: CASGASGSTDTQYF

D gene: TRBD2
V gene: TRBV7-9
J gene: TRBJ2-1
clone size: NA
CDR3 DNA: TGTGCCAGCAGCTGGGGACTAGCGGGGGACCCGTTCGGACTCTTC
CDR3 protein: CASSWGLAGDPFGLF

D gene: NA
V gene: TRBV12-3/TRBV12-4
J gene: TRBJ2-1
clone size: NA
CDR3 DNA: TGTGCCAGCAGTCAAGCGGGTGAGCAGTTCTTC
CDR3 protein: CASSQAGEQFF

D gene: TRBD2
V gene: TRBV5-1
J gene: TRBJ2-1
clone size: many
CDR3 DNA: TGCGCCAGCAGCCAGCGGGGGGTAAAACCGTACAATGAGCAGTTCTTC
CDR3 protein: CASSQRGVKPYNEQFF

D gene: TRBD2
V gene: TRBV9
J gene: TRBJ2-3
clone size: few
CDR3 DNA: TGTGCCAGCAGCGTCACTAGCGGGGGGAGAATGGATACGCAGTATTTT
CDR3 protein: CASSVTSGGRMDTQYF

D gene: TRBD2
V gene: TRBV9
J gene: TRBJ2-3
clone size: NA
CDR3 DNA: TGTGCCAGCAGCGCACTAGCGGGGCCGACAGATACGCAGTATTTT
CDR3 protein: CASSALAGPTDTQYF

D gene: NA
V gene: TRBV15
J gene: TRBJ2-5
clone size: many
CDR3 DNA: TGTGCCACCAGCCCCCTAGAAGGGGACTCTTCGCAGACCCAGTACTTC
CDR3 protein: CATSPLEGDSSQTQYF

D gene: NA
V gene: TRBV15
J gene: TRBJ2-7
clone size: medium-sized
CDR3 DNA: TGTGCCACCAGCAGGGACTCCCTGACCTCCTACGAGCAGTACTTC
CDR3 protein: CATSRDSLTSYEQYF

D gene: NA
V gene: TRBV5-1
J gene: TRBJ1-6
clone size: few
CDR3 DNA: TGCGCCAGCAGCTTGGAGCGGCCTGCACCCCTCCACTTT
CDR3 protein: CASSLERPAPLHF

D gene: TRBD2
V gene: TRBV29-1
J gene: TRBJ2-5
clone size: many
CDR3 DNA: TGCAGCGTTGAGCTAACTAGCGGGGGCAGGGAGACCCAGTACTTC
CDR3 protein: CSVELTSGGRETQYF